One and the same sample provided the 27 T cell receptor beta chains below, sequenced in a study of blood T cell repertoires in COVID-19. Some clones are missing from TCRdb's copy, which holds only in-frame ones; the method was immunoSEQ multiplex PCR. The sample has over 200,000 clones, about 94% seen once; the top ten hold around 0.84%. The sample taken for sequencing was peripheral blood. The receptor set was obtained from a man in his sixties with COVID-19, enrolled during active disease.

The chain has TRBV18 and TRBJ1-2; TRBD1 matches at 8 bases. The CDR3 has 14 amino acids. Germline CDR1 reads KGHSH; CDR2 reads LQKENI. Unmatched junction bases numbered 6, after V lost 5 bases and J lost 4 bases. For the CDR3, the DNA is TGTGCCAGCTCAAGCGAGACAGGGGCCTATGGCTACACCTTC. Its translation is CASSSETGAYGYTF.

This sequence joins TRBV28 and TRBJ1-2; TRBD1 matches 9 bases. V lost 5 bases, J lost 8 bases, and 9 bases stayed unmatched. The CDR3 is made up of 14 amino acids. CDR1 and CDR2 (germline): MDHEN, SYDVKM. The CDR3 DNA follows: TGTGCCAGCAGTGGTGACAGGGGGGTAGTCGGCTACACCTTC. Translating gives CASSGDRGVVGYTF.

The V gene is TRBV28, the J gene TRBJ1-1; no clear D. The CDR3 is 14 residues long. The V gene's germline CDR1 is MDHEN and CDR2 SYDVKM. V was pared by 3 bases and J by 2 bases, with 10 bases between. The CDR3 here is CASSLEEFNTEAFF. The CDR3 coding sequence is TGTGCCAGCAGTTTGGAGGAGTTTAACACTGAAGCTTTCTTT. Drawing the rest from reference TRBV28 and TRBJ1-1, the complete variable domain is DVKVTQSSRYLVKRTGEKVFLECVQDMDHENMFWYRQDPGLGLRLIYFSYDVKMKEKGDIPEGYSVSREKKERFSLILESASTNQTSMYLCASSLEEFNTEAFFGQGTRLTVV.

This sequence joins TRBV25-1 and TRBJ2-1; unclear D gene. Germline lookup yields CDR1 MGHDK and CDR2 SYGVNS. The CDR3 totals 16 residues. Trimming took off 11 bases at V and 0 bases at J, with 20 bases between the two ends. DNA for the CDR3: TGTGCCTTGCCATCCCCCCCGGTCCACTCCTACAATGAGCAGTTCTTC. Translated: CALPSPPVHSYNEQFF.

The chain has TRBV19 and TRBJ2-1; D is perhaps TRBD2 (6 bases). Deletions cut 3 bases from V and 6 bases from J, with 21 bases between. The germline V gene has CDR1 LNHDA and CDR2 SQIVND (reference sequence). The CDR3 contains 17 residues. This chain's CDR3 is CASSMGGRGSGRNEQFF. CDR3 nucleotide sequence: TGTGCCAGTAGTATGGGGGGTCGAGGTAGCGGACGCAATGAGCAGTTCTTC.

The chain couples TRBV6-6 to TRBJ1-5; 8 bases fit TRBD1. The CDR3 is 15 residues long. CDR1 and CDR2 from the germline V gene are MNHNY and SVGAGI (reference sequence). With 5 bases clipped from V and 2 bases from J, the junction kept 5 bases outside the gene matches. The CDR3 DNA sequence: TGTGCCAGCAGTCAAGCAGGGGGCGGCAATCAGCCCCAGCATTTT. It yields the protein CASSQAGGGNQPQHF.

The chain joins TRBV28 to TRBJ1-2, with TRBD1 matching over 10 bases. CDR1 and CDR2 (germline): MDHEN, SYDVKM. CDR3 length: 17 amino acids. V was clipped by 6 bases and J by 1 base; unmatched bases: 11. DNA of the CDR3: TGTGCCAGCAGCTACCCTGCCGGGACAGGGGATAACTATGGCTACACCTTC. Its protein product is CASSYPAGTGDNYGYTF.

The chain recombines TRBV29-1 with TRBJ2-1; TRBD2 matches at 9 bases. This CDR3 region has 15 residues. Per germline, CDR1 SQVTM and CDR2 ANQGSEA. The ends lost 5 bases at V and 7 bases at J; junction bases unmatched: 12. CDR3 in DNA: TGCAGCGTTCCGAGACTAGCGGTTCATCCAAATGAGCAGTTCTTC. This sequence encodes CSVPRLAVHPNEQFF.

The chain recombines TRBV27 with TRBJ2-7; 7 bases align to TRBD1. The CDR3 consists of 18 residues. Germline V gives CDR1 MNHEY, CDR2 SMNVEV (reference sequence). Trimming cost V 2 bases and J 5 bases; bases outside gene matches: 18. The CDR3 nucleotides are TGTGCCAGCAGTTTAATCCCCCCGGGGACAGACACCTTCCACGAGCAGTACTTC. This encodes CASSLIPPGTDTFHEQYF.

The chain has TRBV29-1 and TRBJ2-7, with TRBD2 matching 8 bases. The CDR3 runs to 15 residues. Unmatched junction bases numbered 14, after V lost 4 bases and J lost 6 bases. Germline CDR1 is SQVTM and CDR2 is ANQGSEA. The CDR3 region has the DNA TGCAGCGTTGGCAATTCGGCGGGAGGAGGCGGCGAGCAGTACTTC. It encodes CSVGNSAGGGGEQYF.

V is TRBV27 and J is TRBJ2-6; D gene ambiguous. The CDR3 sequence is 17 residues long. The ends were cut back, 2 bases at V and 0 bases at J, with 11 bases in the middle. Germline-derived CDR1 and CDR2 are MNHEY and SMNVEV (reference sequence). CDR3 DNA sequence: TGTGCCAGCAGTTTACGCAGGCACTCCTCTGGGGCCAACGTCCTGACTTTC. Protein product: CASSLRRHSSGANVLTF.

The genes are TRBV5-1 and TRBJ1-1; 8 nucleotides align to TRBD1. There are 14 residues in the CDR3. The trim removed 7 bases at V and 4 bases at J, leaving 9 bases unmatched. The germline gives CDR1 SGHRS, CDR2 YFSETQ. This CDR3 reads CASSRQGTSTEAFF. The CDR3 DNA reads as TGCGCCAGCTCCCGACAGGGGACGAGCACTGAAGCTTTCTTT.

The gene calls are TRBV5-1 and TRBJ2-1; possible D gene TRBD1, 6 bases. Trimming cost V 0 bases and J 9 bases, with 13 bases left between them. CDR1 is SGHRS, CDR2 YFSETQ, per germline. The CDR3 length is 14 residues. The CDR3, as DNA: TGCGCCAGCAGCTTGGGGGGGCGAGGCATTGAGCAGTTCTTC. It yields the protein CASSLGGRGIEQFF.

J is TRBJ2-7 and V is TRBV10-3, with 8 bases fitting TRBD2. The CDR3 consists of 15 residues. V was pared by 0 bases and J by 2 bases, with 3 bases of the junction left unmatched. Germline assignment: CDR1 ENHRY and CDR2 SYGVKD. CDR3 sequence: CAISESRAGAYEQYF. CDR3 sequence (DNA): TGTGCCATCAGTGAGTCGAGAGCGGGAGCCTACGAGCAGTACTTC.

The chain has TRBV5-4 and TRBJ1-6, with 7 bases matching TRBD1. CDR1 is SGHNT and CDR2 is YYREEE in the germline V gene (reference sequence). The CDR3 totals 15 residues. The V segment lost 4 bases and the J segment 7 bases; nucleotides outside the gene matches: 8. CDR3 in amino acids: CASSDTGTANSPLHF. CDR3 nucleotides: TGTGCCAGCAGCGATACCGGGACAGCGAATTCACCCCTCCACTTT. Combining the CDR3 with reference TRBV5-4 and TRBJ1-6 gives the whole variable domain ETGVTQSPTHLIKTRGQQVTLRCSSQSGHNTVSWYQQALGQGPQFIFQYYREEENGRGNFPPRFSGLQFPNYSSELNVNALELDDSALYLCASSDTGTANSPLHFGNGTRLTVT.

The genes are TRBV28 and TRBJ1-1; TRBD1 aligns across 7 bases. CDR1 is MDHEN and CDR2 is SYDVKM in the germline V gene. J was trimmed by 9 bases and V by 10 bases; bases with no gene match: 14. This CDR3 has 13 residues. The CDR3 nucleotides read TGTGCCACCAAGCTTAACAGGGGCCAAAAAGCTTTCTTT. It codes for CATKLNRGQKAFF.

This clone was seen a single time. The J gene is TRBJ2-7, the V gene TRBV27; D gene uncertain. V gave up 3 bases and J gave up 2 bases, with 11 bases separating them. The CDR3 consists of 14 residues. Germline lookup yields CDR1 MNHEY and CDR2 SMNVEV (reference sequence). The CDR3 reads CASSFGPRAYEQYF. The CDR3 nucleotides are TGTGCCAGCAGTTTTGGGCCCAGAGCCTACGAGCAGTACTTC.

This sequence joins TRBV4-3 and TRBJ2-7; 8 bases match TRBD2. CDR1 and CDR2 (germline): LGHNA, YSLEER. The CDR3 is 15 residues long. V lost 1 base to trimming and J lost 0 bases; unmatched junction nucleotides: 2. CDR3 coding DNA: TGCGCCAGCAGCCAAGCGGGAGGGAGCTCCTACGAGCAGTACTTC. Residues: CASSQAGGSSYEQYF.

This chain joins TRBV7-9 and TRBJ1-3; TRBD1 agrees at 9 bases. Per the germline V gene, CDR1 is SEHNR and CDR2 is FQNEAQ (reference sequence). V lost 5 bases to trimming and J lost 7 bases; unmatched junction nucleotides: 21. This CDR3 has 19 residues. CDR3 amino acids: CASSHQTKGQGELRNTIYF. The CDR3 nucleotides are TGTGCCAGCAGCCACCAAACGAAGGGACAGGGCGAACTCCGGAACACCATATATTTT. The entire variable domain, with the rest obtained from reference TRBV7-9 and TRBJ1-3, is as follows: DTGVSQNPRHKITKRGQNVTFRCDPISEHNRLYWYRQTLGQGPEFLTYFQNEAQLEKSRLLSDRFSAERPKGSFSTLEIQRTEQGDSAMYLCASSHQTKGQGELRNTIYFGEGSWLTVV.

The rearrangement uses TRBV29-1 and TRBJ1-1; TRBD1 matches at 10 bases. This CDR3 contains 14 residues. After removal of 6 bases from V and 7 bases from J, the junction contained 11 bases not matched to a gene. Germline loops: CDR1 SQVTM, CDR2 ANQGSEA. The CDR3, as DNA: TGCAGCGTCCTCCGGGACAGGGGAGTAGGTGAAGCTTTCTTT. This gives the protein CSVLRDRGVGEAFF.

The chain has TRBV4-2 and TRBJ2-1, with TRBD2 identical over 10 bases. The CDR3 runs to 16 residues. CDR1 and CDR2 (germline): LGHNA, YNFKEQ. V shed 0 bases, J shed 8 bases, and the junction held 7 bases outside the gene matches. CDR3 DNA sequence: TGTGCCAGCAGCCAAGATGGTCTAGCGGGAGTTGATGAGCAGTTCTTC. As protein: CASSQDGLAGVDEQFF.

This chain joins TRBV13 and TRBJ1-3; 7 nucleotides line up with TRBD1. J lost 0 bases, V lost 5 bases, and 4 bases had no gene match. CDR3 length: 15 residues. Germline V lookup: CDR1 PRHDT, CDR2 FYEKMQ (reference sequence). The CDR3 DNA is TGTGCCAGCAGCCCGACAGGGTACTCTGGAAACACCATATATTTT. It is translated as CASSPTGYSGNTIYF.

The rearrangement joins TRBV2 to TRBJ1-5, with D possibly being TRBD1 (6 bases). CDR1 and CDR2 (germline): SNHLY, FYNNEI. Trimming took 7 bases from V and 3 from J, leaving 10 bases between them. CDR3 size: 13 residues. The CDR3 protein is CASTGQYNQPQHF. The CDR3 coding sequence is TGTGCCAGCACCGGACAGTACAATCAGCCCCAGCATTTT.

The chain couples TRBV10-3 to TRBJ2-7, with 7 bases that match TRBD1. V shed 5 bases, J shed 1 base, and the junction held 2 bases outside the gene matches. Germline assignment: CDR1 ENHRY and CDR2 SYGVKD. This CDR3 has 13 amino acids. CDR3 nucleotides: TGTGCCATCAGTACGGGACAGTCCTACGAGCAGTACTTC. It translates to CAISTGQSYEQYF.

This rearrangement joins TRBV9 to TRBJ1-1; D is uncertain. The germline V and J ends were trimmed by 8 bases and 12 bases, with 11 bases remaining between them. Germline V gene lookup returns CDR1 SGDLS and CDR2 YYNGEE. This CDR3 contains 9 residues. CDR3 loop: CARRLESFF. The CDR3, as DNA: TGTGCCAGAAGGCTGGAGTCTTTCTTT.

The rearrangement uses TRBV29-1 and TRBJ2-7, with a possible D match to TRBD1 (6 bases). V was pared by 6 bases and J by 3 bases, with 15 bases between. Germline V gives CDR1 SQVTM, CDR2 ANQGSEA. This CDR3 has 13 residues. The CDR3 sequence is CSVAGDLIYEQYF. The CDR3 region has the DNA TGCAGCGTGGCAGGGGATCTGATCTACGAGCAGTACTTC.

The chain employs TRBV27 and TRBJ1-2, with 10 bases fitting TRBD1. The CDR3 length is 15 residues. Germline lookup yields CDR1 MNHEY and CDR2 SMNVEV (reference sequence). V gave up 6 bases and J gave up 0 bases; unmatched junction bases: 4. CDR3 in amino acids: CASRSGQGANYGYTF. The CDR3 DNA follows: TGTGCCAGCAGATCTGGACAGGGGGCTAACTATGGCTACACCTTC.